This T cell receptor (beta chain) came from a study of CD8+ T cells in alopecia areata. Overall study: Tofacitinib therapy took 6 to 18 months; 6 months off drug came after.

CDR3 length: 13 residues. Deletions cut 4 bases from V and 0 bases from J, with 7 bases between. Germline-derived CDR1 and CDR2 are SQVTM and ANQGSEA. The treatment here: oral pan-JAK inhibitor, 5-10 mg twice daily. Alopecia areata patients gave lesional scalp punch biopsies and peripheral blood samples. RNA, once extracted, was reverse transcribed into cDNA for use as the sequencing template. Sequencing was performed with immunoSEQ multiplex PCR; in TCRdb, only in-frame clones are kept and a portion is missing. The sample has under 150,000 clones; 50% to 55% are singletons. Concerning this clone: The antigen remains undetermined.

General observations from the study: Tofacitinib delivered significant drops in scalp clonality and in expanded CD8+ clones among the top 100. Patients shared TCRs less clearly than mice did, possibly owing to HLA.

The TCR was taken from a human donor with alopecia areata. This sample comprised CD4+ T cells sorted from blood, obtained at week 4, from a patient treated with tofacitinib. The chain carries TRBV29-1 and TRBJ1-5, with TRBD1 as a possible D gene (5 bases). The CDR3 loop is CSVGRGSNQPQHF. The CDR3 nucleotides are TGCAGCGTTGGGAGGGGTAGCAATCAGCCCCAGCATTTT.